This TCR beta chain was recovered during a study of T-cell reconstitution after alpha-beta-depleted transplantation in children. General study findings and limits: About two months after transplant, alpha-beta T cells reportedly came from several hundred expanded graft clones. Day-60 TCRbeta diversity that was high in some patients was derived from surviving recipient T cells and thymic progenitors.

As for this clonotype: Its target is not known.

Using unique molecular identifiers, the investigators prepared the TCRbeta library. In TCRdb, the PCR reads were re-called with MiXCR into one record per CDR3 protein. The sample has hundreds of thousands of distinct CDR3 sequences; around 13% are singletons. Trimming removed 4 bases from V and 1 base from J, with 9 bases in between. The CDR3 is 13 amino acids. Per the germline V gene, CDR1 is SQVTM and CDR2 is ANQGSEA. Here the sequenced sample was PBMCs, taken before TCRalphabeta/CD19-depleted stem cell transplant. The chain combines TRBV29-1 with TRBJ2-3, with TRBD1 as a possible D gene (5 bases). The sequence was obtained from a girl aged 2 to 10 with congenital amegakaryocytic thrombocytopenia, due to receive a stem cell transplant. The CDR3 protein is CSVVGQRTDTQYF. The CDR3 region has the DNA TGCAGCGTTGTAGGACAACGCACAGATACGCAGTATTTT.